This TCR beta chain comes out of a study of cytomegalovirus exposure and HLA in healthy donors. Overall study: An analysis done earlier identified more than 90 million unique TCR beta sequences from approximately 180 million T cells. For the approximately 400 genotyped donors, more than 65% fell within the Caucasian-associated ancestry cluster.

PCR used 60 Vbeta primers and 13 Jbeta primers. TCRdb keeps only in-frame clones here, not all; method: immunoSEQ multiplex PCR. The sample has some 170,000 clones, around four fifths seen once. General study findings and limits: With DRB1 most and HLA-C fewest, TCR association rates differed between HLA loci in a later analysis.

Trimming took off 5 bases at V and 7 bases at J, with 17 bases between the two ends. Per the germline V gene, CDR1 is MNHEY and CDR2 is SVGAGI. CDR3 length: 14 amino acids. As to this clone: Its target is unknown.

This TCR came from a woman aged 55-75 years in good health and CMV-seropositive. The specimen sequenced was PBMCs. This chain connects TRBV6-5 to TRBJ2-5; D might be TRBD2 (6 bases). This chain's CDR3 is CASSTRRGFRTQYF. DNA for the CDR3: TGTGCCAGCAGTACACGACGGGGGTTTAGGACCCAGTACTTC.